These 12 T cell receptor beta chains originate from one sample sequenced in a study of beta chain features in type 1 diabetes. The antigens for these receptors are not known. Regarding the study as a whole: Researchers report that Type 1 diabetes patients had moderately but significantly shorter TCRB CDR3s across all four CD4+ subsets.

Sequenced material consisted of expressed TCRB transcripts (all of the isolated RNA was reverse transcribed). Libraries were prepared by immunoSEQ multiplex PCR; TCRdb keeps only in-frame clonotypes and omits some of them. This sample has over 600,000 clones; around an eighth occur once, and the top ten carry more than 0.09%. The sequencing input was naive CD4+ T cells from blood. The receptors stem from a man aged 30 to 45 with type 1 diabetes.

The table lists this clone with a few counts. The chain links TRBV6-5 to TRBJ2-1; D perhaps matches TRBD1 (6 bases). Trimming took 6 bases from V and 2 from J, leaving 11 bases between them. Germline V CDR1 and CDR2: MNHEY, SVGAGI. The CDR3 length is 14 residues. CDR3 loop: CASSRTAAYNEQFF. The CDR3 region has the DNA TGTGCCAGCAGCCGGACAGCGGCCTACAATGAGCAGTTCTTC.

The J gene is TRBJ1-1, the V gene TRBV12-5; 7 bases agree with TRBD1. This CDR3 region has 12 residues. V was clipped by 5 bases and J by 8 bases; unmatched bases: 5. Germline values: CDR1 LGHNT, CDR2 FRNRAP. The CDR3 sequence is CASGPGQAEAFF. As DNA, the CDR3 is TGTGCTAGTGGTCCTGGACAGGCCGAAGCTTTCTTT.

V and J are TRBV7-2 and TRBJ1-1, with D perhaps TRBD1 (5 bases). CDR3 length equals 15 residues. V lost 0 bases and J lost 0, with 8 bases in between. Germline V lookup: CDR1 SGHTA, CDR2 FQGNSA. Here the CDR3 DNA reads TGTGCCAGCAGCTTAGCGCAGGGAATGAACACTGAAGCTTTCTTT. Its protein product is CASSLAQGMNTEAFF.

This chain connects TRBV7-9 to TRBJ1-2; D gene uncertain. With 3 bases removed from V and 4 bases from J, the gap between germline ends came to 9 bases. There are 13 residues in the CDR3. Germline-derived CDR1 and CDR2 are SEHNR and FQNEAQ (reference sequence). CDR3 DNA: TGTGCCAGCAGCTTTCCCGAGTTCTATGGCTACACCTTC. Translating gives CASSFPEFYGYTF.

The chain is built from TRBV5-6 and TRBJ1-3, with D possibly matching TRBD1 (5 bases). There are 14 residues in the CDR3. In germline, CDR1 is SGHDT, CDR2 YYEEEE. The V gene lost 6 bases and the J gene lost 8 bases, with 18 bases spanning the gap. The CDR3 nucleotides read TGTGCCAGCACGCCGCCAGGGAGGGACGACACCATATATTTT. It yields the protein CASTPPGRDDTIYF.

The chain links TRBV6-5 to TRBJ2-1, with 10 nucleotides matching TRBD2. The V gene's germline CDR1 is MNHEY and CDR2 SVGAGI. Germline trimming cut 6 bases from V and 7 bases from J; bases unmatched to any gene: 9. CDR3 size: 15 residues. CDR3 in amino acids: CASSSPGLAINEQFF. The DNA for the CDR3 is TGTGCCAGCAGCTCTCCGGGACTAGCGATAAATGAGCAGTTCTTC.

This clone was detected a few times. The junction departs from germline at one end; a sequencing error may be responsible. The rearrangement joins TRBV4-2 to TRBJ2-3; no reliable D call. Germline loops: CDR1 LGHNA, CDR2 YNFKEQ. The CDR3 has 13 residues. The CDR3 here is CASGQDEADTQYF. The CDR3 nucleotides are TGTGCCAGCGGCCAAGATGAGGCAGATACGCAGTATTTT.

The rearrangement uses TRBV9 and TRBJ1-2; 7 positions match TRBD1. Unmatched junction bases numbered 15, after V lost 3 bases and J lost 7 bases. The CDR3 covers 16 residues. Germline lookup yields CDR1 SGDLS and CDR2 YYNGEE. CDR3 protein: CASSAAEQGPFFGYTF. The DNA for the CDR3 is TGTGCCAGCAGCGCCGCCGAACAGGGGCCATTTTTTGGCTACACCTTC.

The chain uses TRBV28 and TRBJ1-5; D unclear. Between the trimmed V and J ends, which lost 9 bases and 7 bases, there was a span of 25 bases. The CDR3 consists of 16 residues. The germline V gene encodes CDR1 MDHEN and CDR2 SYDVKM. In DNA form, the CDR3 reads TGTGCCAGTCTGTGGACTTCAGGACCCTTTGGGCAGCCCCAGCATTTT. Protein product: CASLWTSGPFGQPQHF.

In its sample, this clone was seen a few times. This sequence joins TRBV18 and TRBJ2-1; TRBD1 agrees at 8 bases. The trim removed 8 bases at V and 7 bases at J, leaving 10 bases unmatched. The CDR3 loop spans 14 amino acids. Germline CDR1 is KGHSH and CDR2 is LQKENI. The CDR3, as DNA: TGTGCCAGCGCCACGCGGACAGGGTTTAATGAGCAGTTCTTC. Translated, it gives CASATRTGFNEQFF.

The genes are TRBV5-6 and TRBJ1-2; weak D call: TRBD1 (5 bases). The V gene lost 0 bases and the J gene lost 13 bases, with 10 bases spanning the gap. The germline gives CDR1 SGHDT, CDR2 YYEEEE. This CDR3 comprises 11 residues. The CDR3 nucleotides read TGTGCCAGCAGCTTGGAGGCAGGGCCCACCTTC. Translating gives CASSLEAGPTF.

The chain recombines TRBV5-4 with TRBJ2-5, with D perhaps assigned TRBD1 or TRBD2 (5 bases each). Germline loops: CDR1 SGHNT, CDR2 YYREEE (reference sequence). Trimming took 4 bases from V and 4 from J, leaving 11 bases between them. The CDR3 runs 13 residues. Written as DNA, the CDR3 is TGTGCCAGCAGCACGGGGACCGCAGAGACCCAGTACTTC. Translated, it gives CASSTGTAETQYF.